The T cell receptor beta chain under discussion was sequenced for a study of OX40 agonist ivuxolimab in advanced cancers. Notes on the study in general: Mean expanded clone counts were higher in CD8+ than CD4+ T cells. Among expanded peripheral T cells, antigen specificity went undetermined.

The repertoire was sequenced with immunoSEQ multiplex PCR; TCRdb's copy has only in-frame clones and lacks some. The profile covers about 42,000 clones, with approximately 78% appearing a single time and around 2.5% taken by the ten largest. With respect to this clone: Antigen specificity is unknown.

The sequence was collected from an adult with an advanced solid tumor such as melanoma, head and neck, liver or kidney cancer. Sequenced here: CD4+ or CD8+ T cells sorted from blood, sampled in a trial of the OX40 agonist ivuxolimab.

CDR3 loop: CASSPRTGTDTEAFF. The CDR3 nucleotides are TGTGCCAGCAGCCCGAGGACAGGGACGGACACTGAAGCTTTCTTT. The chain uses TRBV7-9 and TRBJ1-1, with 8 bases lining up with TRBD1. The CDR3 runs to 15 residues. The J segment lost 3 bases and the V segment lost 5 bases, leaving 8 bases of the junction unmatched. Per the germline V gene, CDR1 is SEHNR and CDR2 is FQNEAQ (reference sequence).